This T cell receptor beta chain was profiled in a study of T cell clones after liver transplantation. Study details: Draws occurred before transplant, before withdrawal, and after complete or failed withdrawal. Findings and caveats of the study: Graft donor-reactive T cells possibly entered the graft instead of undergoing deletion. Compared with third party-reactive sequences, donor-reactive ones declined more, independent of withdrawal success.

This clone is termed medium-sized. What it recognizes is unknown. Other DNA sequences within the sample encode an identical CDR3. Assay used: immunoSEQ multiplex PCR; TCRdb lists only in-frame clones, some missing. The sample shows some 60,000 clones, over 55% of them seen only once. CDR3 length: 11 amino acids. Germline CDR1 SQVTM, CDR2 ANQGSEA. Trimming removed 5 bases at V and 1 base at J, with 5 bases between. The sample consisted of CD4+ T cells from blood, taken before liver transplant. The receptor was derived from a human donor who received a liver transplant. The chain recombines TRBV29-1 with TRBJ1-2; D not resolved. CDR3 amino acids: CSVYGNYGYTF. The DNA of the CDR3 is TGCAGCGTTTACGGTAACTATGGCTACACCTTC.